The clone carrying this T cell receptor beta chain came up many times. This entry comes from a study of tumor-infiltrating lymphocytes in oesophageal squamous cell carcinoma. The junction had 5 bases not matched to a gene; V was cut back by 3 bases and J by 8 bases. The CDR3 has 14 amino acids. TCRdb redid the calling of the PCR reads with MiXCR, one entry per CDR3 protein. Of just under 20,000 distinct CDR3 sequences in the sample, less than 45% were seen once. The chain is built from TRBV12-3 or TRBV12-4 and TRBJ1-4; the match to TRBD1 covers 8 bases. Sample: esophageal tumor tissue. This receptor was taken from a male donor with esophageal squamous cell carcinoma. DNA of the CDR3: TGTGCCAGCAGTTTCGGACAGGGTGGAGAAAAACTGTTTTTT. Protein sequence: CASSFGQGGEKLFF.